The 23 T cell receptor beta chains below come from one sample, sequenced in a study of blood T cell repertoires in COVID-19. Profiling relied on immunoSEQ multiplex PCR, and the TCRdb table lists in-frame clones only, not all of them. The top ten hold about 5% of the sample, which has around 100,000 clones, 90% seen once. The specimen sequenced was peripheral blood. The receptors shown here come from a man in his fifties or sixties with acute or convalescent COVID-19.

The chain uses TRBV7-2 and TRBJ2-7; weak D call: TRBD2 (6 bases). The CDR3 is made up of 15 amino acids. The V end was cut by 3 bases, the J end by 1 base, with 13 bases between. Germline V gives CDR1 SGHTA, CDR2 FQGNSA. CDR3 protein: CASSLGGGSSYEQYF. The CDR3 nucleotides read TGTGCCAGCAGCTTGGGAGGAGGGTCATCCTACGAGCAGTACTTC.

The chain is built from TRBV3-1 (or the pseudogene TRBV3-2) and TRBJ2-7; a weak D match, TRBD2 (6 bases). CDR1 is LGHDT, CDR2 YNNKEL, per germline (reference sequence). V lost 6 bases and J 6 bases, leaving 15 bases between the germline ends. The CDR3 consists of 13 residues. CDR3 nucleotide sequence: TGTGCCAGCAGTCGGAGGGACCAAGGCGAGCAGTACTTC. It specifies CASSRRDQGEQYF.

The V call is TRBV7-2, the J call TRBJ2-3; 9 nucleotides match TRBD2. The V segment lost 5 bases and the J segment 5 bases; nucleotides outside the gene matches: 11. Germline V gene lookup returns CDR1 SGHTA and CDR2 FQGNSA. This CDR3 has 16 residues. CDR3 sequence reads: CASSRSTGTSRDTQYF. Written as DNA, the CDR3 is TGTGCCAGCAGCCGGTCGACCGGGACTAGCCGAGATACGCAGTATTTT. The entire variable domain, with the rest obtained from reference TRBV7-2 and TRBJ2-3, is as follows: GAGVSQSPSNKVTEKGKDVELRCDPISGHTALYWYRQSLGQGLEFLIYFQGNSAPDKSGLPSDRFSAERTGGSVSTLTIQRTQQEDSAVYLCASSRSTGTSRDTQYFGPGTRLTVL.

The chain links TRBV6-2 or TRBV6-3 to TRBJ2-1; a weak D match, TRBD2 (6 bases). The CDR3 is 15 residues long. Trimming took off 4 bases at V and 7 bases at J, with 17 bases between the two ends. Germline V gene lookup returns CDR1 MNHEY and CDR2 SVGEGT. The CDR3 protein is CASSFGPSGRNEQFF. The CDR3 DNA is TGTGCCAGCAGTTTCGGACCCTCAGGGAGGAATGAGCAGTTCTTC.

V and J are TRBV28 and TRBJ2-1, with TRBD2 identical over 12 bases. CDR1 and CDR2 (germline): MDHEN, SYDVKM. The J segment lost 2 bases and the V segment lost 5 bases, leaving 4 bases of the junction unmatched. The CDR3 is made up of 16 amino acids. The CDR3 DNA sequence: TGTGCCAGCAGTCCGACTAGCGGGGGACCCTACAATGAGCAGTTCTTC. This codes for CASSPTSGGPYNEQFF.

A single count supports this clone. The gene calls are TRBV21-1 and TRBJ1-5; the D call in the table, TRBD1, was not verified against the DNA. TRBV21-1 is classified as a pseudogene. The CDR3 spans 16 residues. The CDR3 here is CASSRLASGPNQPQHF. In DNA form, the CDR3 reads TGTGCCAGCAGCCGTCTTGCCTCAGGGCCAAATCAGCCCCAGCATTTT.

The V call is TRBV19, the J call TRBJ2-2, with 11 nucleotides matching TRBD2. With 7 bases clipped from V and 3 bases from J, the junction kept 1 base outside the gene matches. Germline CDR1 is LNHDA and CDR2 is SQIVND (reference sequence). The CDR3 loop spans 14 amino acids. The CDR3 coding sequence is TGTGCCAGTAAGGGACTAGCGGACACCGGGGAGCTGTTTTTT. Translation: CASKGLADTGELFF.

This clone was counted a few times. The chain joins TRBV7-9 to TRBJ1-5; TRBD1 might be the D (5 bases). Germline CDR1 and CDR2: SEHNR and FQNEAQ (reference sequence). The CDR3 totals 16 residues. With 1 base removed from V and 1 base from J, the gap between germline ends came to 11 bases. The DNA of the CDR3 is TGTGCCAGCAGCTTAGAACAGGTGGGGAGCAATCAGCCCCAGCATTTT. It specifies CASSLEQVGSNQPQHF.

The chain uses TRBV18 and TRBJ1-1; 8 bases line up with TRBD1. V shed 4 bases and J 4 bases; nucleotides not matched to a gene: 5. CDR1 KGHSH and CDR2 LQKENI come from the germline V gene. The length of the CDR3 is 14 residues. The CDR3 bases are TGTGCCAGCTCACAAACAGGGGGGGGCACTGAAGCTTTCTTT. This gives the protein CASSQTGGGTEAFF.

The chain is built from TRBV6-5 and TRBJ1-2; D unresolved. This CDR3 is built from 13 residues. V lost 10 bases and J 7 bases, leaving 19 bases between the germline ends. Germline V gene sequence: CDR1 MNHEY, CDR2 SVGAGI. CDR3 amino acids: CATGLGIQSGYTF. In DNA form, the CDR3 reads TGTGCCACCGGGCTCGGGATTCAGTCTGGCTACACCTTC.

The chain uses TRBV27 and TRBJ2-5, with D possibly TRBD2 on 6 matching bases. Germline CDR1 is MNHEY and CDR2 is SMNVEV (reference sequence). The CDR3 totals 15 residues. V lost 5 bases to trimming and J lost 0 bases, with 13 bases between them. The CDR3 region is CASSQEGRNQETQYF. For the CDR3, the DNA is TGTGCCAGCAGTCAAGAGGGGAGGAACCAAGAGACCCAGTACTTC.

CDR3: CASSFFSGSSSYNEQFF. In nucleotides, the CDR3 is TGTGCCAGCAGCTTCTTTAGCGGGTCCAGCTCCTACAATGAGCAGTTCTTC. The rearrangement links TRBV11-3 to TRBJ2-1, with TRBD2 identical over 7 bases. Germline-derived CDR1 and CDR2 are SGHNT and YENEEA. The J segment lost 0 bases and the V segment lost 3 bases, leaving 8 bases of the junction unmatched. The CDR3 is made up of 17 amino acids.

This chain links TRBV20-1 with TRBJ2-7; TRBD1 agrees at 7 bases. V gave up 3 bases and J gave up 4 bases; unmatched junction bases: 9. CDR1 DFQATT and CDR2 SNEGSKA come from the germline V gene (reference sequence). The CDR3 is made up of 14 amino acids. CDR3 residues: CSASPQGVFYEQYF. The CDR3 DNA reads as TGCAGTGCTAGTCCCCAGGGGGTTTTTTACGAGCAGTACTTC.

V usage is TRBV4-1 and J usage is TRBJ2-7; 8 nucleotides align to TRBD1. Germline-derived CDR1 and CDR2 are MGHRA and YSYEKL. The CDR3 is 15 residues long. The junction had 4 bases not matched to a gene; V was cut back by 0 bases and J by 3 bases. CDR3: CASSQDPGGLYEQYF. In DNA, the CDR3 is TGCGCCAGCAGCCAAGACCCAGGGGGCCTCTACGAGCAGTACTTC.

CDR3: CASSQDQGGERYGYTF. The CDR3 DNA is TGTGCCAGCAGCCAAGATCAAGGCGGAGAGAGGTATGGCTACACCTTC. The gene calls are TRBV3-1 (or the pseudogene TRBV3-2) and TRBJ1-2, with unresolved D. V was trimmed by 0 bases and J by 5 bases, leaving 16 bases between them. Germline V gene lookup returns CDR1 LGHDT and CDR2 YNNKEL (reference sequence). This CDR3 is built from 16 residues.

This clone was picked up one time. The CDR3 is CASSELAREQFF. CDR3 nucleotides: TGTGCCAGCAGTGAACTAGCAAGGGAGCAGTTCTTC. The chain combines TRBV2 with TRBJ2-1; TRBD2 is a possible D gene (5 bases). Deletions cut 2 bases from V and 10 bases from J, with 9 bases between. CDR1 SNHLY and CDR2 FYNNEI come from the germline V gene. The CDR3 runs 12 residues.

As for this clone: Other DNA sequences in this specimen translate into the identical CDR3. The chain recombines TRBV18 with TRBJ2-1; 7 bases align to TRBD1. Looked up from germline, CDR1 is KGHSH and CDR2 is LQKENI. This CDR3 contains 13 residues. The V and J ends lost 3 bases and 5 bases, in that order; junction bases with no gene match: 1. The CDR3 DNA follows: TGTGCCAGCTCACCGGGGACAGACAATGAGCAGTTCTTC. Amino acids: CASSPGTDNEQFF.

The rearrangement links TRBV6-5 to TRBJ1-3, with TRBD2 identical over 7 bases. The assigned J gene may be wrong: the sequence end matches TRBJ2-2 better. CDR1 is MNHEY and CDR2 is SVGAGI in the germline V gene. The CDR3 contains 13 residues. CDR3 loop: CASRGGLVGELFF. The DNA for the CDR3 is TGTGCCAGCAGGGGAGGGTTGGTCGGGGAGCTGTTTTTT.

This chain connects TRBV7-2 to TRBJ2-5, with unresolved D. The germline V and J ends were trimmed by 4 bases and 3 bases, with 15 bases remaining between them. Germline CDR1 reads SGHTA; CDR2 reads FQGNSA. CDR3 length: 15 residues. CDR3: CASSSSPRFEETQYF. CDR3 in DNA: TGTGCCAGCAGCTCTAGTCCCCGGTTTGAAGAGACCCAGTACTTC.

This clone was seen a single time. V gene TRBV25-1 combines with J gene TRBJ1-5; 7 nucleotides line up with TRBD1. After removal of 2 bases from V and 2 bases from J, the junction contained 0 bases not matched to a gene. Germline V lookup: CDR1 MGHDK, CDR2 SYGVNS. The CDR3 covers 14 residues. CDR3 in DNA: TGTGCCAGCAGTGAACAGGGGGGCAATCAGCCCCAGCATTTT. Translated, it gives CASSEQGGNQPQHF.

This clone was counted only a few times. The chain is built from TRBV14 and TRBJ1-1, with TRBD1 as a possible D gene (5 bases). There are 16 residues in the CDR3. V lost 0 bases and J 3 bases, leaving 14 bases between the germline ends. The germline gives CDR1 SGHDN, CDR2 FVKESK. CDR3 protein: CASSQEWGRADTEAFF. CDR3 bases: TGTGCCAGCAGCCAAGAGTGGGGCAGGGCGGACACTGAAGCTTTCTTT.

CDR3 bases: TGTGCCAGCAGTGGACAGTCTCAGGGTCAGCCCCAGCATTTT. Amino acid sequence: CASSGQSQGQPQHF. The V and J genes are TRBV25-1 and TRBJ1-5, with D possibly TRBD1 on 5 matching bases. The CDR3 contains 14 residues. Deletions cut 4 bases from V and 6 bases from J, with 13 bases between. Per germline, CDR1 MGHDK and CDR2 SYGVNS.

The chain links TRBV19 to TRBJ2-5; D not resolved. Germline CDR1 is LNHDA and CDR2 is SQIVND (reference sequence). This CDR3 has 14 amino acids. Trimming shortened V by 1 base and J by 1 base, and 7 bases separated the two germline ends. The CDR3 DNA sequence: TGTGCCAGTAGTATAGCTGCCAGCCAAGAGACCCAGTACTTC. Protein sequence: CASSIAASQETQYF.